This paragraph reports one T cell receptor (beta chain). The sample is drawn from a study of PD-1 blockade in mismatch repair-deficient tumors. Study background: Patients had 11 to 13 mismatch repair-deficient cancer types and were previously treated and progressing.

All patients were mismatch repair deficient, assessed by either PCR or immunohistochemistry. Germline V gene data show CDR1 as SGDLS and CDR2 as YYNGEE. V gave up 2 bases and J gave up 0 bases, with 10 bases separating them. CDR3 length: 15 amino acids. Measured with immunoSEQ multiplex PCR; TCRdb has only the in-frame clones, and not every one. The sample has some 21,000 clones, roughly 82% seen once. This clonotype was sampled from an adult with mismatch repair-deficient cancer. This sample comprised PBMCs, obtained 52 weeks after starting pembrolizumab. The chain employs TRBV9 and TRBJ2-3; D remains ambiguous. CDR3 in amino acids: CASSVSAVSTDTQYF. The CDR3, as DNA: TGTGCCAGCAGCGTGTCGGCGGTTAGCACAGATACGCAGTATTTT.